This T cell receptor beta chain was found in a study of T-cell reconstitution after alpha-beta-depleted transplantation in children. Study results and caveats: Recipient T cells and thymic progenitors that survived gave rise to the high TCRbeta diversity observed at day 60 in some patients. Several hundred expanded graft clones reportedly were the source of alpha-beta T cells about two months after transplant. Newly produced T cells mostly accounted for T-cell counts and diversity one year post-transplant.

There are a few counts of this clonotype. The antigen is not known. The library targeted TCRbeta and was prepared with unique molecular identifiers. TCRdb reanalysed the PCR reads using MiXCR and keeps one entry per CDR3 protein. The table has fewer than 700,000 distinct CDR3 sequences, 10% to 15% seen once. The sequenced sample was PBMCs, mostly from graft donor cells, obtained 360 days after TCRalphabeta/CD19-depleted stem cell transplant. The TCR was taken from a male patient younger than 18 who had a stem cell transplant for acute myeloid leukemia, so the T cells may come from the graft donor.

The CDR3 DNA sequence: TGTGCCAGCAGTTACGGACGGGGGACTGAAGCTTTCTTT. Amino acids: CASSYGRGTEAFF. The chain is built from TRBV27 and TRBJ1-1; the D gene is possibly TRBD1 (5 bases). There are 13 residues in the CDR3. V gave up 4 bases and J gave up 5 bases, with 11 bases separating them. Germline values: CDR1 MNHEY, CDR2 SMNVEV (reference sequence).